This is a list of T cell receptor beta chains from one sample in a study of early T cells in non-severe SARS-CoV-2 infection. TCRdb recomputed calls from the 5' RACE reads with MiXCR, one row per CDR3 protein. The sample consists of 60,000 to 75,000 distinct CDR3 sequences, about 10% of them appearing once. The sequencing here drew on whole blood, taken at baseline. These receptors came from an adult who was a healthcare worker with PCR-confirmed SARS-CoV-2 infection or an uninfected control (not recorded which). Each CDR3 is given with its conserved first and last residue. The order of the fields is D gene, J gene, V gene, CDR3 length, clone size, CDR3 DNA, CDR3 protein. The D gene is left open where the match is weak. The size of a clone is reported for some rows only, either as once, few or many, or as a class for expanded clones.

NA,TRBJ1-6,TRBV5-1,16,many,TGCGCCAGCAGCTTGGAGCCGACGGGAGGTAATTCACCCCTCCACTTT,CASSLEPTGGNSPLHF
NA,TRBJ2-7,TRBV20-1,15,many,TGCAGTGCTATAAGACCGACTCGTACCCCCTACGAGCAGTACTTC,CSAIRPTRTPYEQYF
TRBD2,TRBJ2-5,TRBV7-2,14,many,TGTGCCAGCAGCTTTCAGAGCGGGGGGGAGACCCAGTACTTC,CASSFQSGGETQYF
TRBD1,TRBJ2-3,TRBV2,12,many,TGTGCCAGCAGTCTACAGGGGGCGGCTCAGTATTTT,CASSLQGAAQYF
NA,TRBJ1-5,TRBV18,14,NA,TGTGCCAGCTCACCTAAGGGCAGGGACCAGCCCCAGCATTTT,CASSPKGRDQPQHF
NA,TRBJ1-1,TRBV7-6,15,NA,TGTGCCAGCAGCTTATGGCAGGGTAGTAGCACTGAAGCTTTCTTT,CASSLWQGSSTEAFF
TRBD1,TRBJ1-1,TRBV12-3/TRBV12-4,15,many,TGTGCCAGCAGTCCTTACAGGGACAGGACCCCTGAAGCTTTCTTT,CASSPYRDRTPEAFF
TRBD2,TRBJ2-1,TRBV29-1,13,many,TGCAGCGTTGAATACCGAGGGACTAGCGGTCAGTTCTTC,CSVEYRGTSGQFF
TRBD2,TRBJ2-3,TRBV7-2,16,many,TGTGCCAGCAGCTTAGCTGGACTAGCCAACGGCGATACGCAGTATTTT,CASSLAGLANGDTQYF
NA,TRBJ2-2,TRBV12-5,14,few,TGTGCTAGTGTCTCCGGACTCAACACCGGGGAGCTGTTTTTT,CASVSGLNTGELFF
NA,TRBJ1-6,TRBV3-1,15,few,TGTGCCAGCAGCCAGGTGGGCGGGTCGGATTCACCCCTCCACTTT,CASSQVGGSDSPLHF
TRBD2,TRBJ2-5,TRBV20-1,17,few,TGCAGTGCTAGAGATCATACCCCGGGGGGGTACCAAGAGACCCAGTACTTC,CSARDHTPGGYQETQYF
TRBD1,TRBJ2-7,TRBV5-1,16,few,TGCGCCAGCAGCTCAGGCCCGGGACAGGGGGCCTACGAGCAGTACTTC,CASSSGPGQGAYEQYF
NA,TRBJ2-5,TRBV30,13,NA,TGTGCCTGGGCTAACAGCGGCCAAGAGACCCAGTACTTC,CAWANSGQETQYF
NA,TRBJ1-1,TRBV7-3,14,NA,TGTGCCAGCAGCTCCCTAGACGGCAACACTGAAGCTTTCTTT,CASSSLDGNTEAFF
NA,TRBJ2-7,TRBV27,14,many,TGTGCCAGCAGTCCATTCGGGGCCACCTACGAGCAGTACTTC,CASSPFGATYEQYF
NA,TRBJ1-2,TRBV29-1,12,few,TGCAGCGTTGATACCCAGAACTATGGCTACACCTTC,CSVDTQNYGYTF
TRBD1,TRBJ2-2,TRBV28,15,NA,TGTGCCAGCAGTTTCGGCGACAGGGGAACCGGGGAGCTGTTTTTT,CASSFGDRGTGELFF
NA,TRBJ1-1,TRBV5-6,13,few,TGTGCCAGCCGACGGGTGGGGGACACTGAAGCTTTCTTT,CASRRVGDTEAFF
TRBD2,TRBJ2-3,TRBV3-1,14,NA,TGTGCCAGCAGGATGATAGCGGGAGGAGATACGCAGTATTTT,CASRMIAGGDTQYF
NA,TRBJ2-5,TRBV19,14,many,TGTGCCAGTAGTATTCACTCGGATCAAGAGACCCAGTACTTC,CASSIHSDQETQYF
TRBD2,TRBJ2-1,TRBV10-3,18,few,TGTGCCATCAGCTCCACTAGCGGGAGTCTACGCTCCTACAATGAGCAGTTCTTC,CAISSTSGSLRSYNEQFF
NA,TRBJ2-7,TRBV19,14,NA,TGTGCCAGTAGTATAGATCGAGGGCAGGGCGGGCAGTACTTC,CASSIDRGQGGQYF
TRBD1,TRBJ2-3,TRBV20-1,12,NA,TGCAGTGCGAGACAGGGCGCAGATACGCAGTATTTT,CSARQGADTQYF
NA,TRBJ2-1,TRBV6-1,13,few,TGTGCCAGCAGAATGGACCCCTACAATGAGCAGTTCTTC,CASRMDPYNEQFF